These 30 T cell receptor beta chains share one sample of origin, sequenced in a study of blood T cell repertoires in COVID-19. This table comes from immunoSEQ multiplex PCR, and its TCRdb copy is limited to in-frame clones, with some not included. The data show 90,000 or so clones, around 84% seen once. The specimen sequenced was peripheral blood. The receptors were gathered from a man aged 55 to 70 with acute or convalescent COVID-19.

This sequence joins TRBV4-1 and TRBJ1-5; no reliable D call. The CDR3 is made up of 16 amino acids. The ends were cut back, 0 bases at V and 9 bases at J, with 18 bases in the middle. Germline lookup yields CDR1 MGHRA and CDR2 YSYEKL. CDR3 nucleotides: TGCGCCAGCAGCCAAGAGGGGTCGGCGGGATTTTGGCCCCAGCATTTT. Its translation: CASSQEGSAGFWPQHF.

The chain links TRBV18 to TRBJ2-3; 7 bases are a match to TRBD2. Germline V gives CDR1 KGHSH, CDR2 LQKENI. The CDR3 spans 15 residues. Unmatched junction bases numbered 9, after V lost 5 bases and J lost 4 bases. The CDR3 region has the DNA TGTGCCAGCTCATCCTATGGGACTACTTCAGATACGCAGTATTTT. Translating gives CASSSYGTTSDTQYF. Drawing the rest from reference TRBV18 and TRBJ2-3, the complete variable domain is NAGVMQNPRHLVRRRGQEARLRCSPMKGHSHVYWYRQLPEEGLKFMVYLQKENIIDESGMPKERFSAEFPKEGPSILRIQQVVRGDSAAYFCASSSYGTTSDTQYFGPGTRLTVL.

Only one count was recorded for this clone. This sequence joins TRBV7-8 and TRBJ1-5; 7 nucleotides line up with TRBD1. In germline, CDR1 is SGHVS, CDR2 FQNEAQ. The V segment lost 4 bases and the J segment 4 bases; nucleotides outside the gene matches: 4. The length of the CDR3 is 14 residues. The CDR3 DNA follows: TGTGCCAGCAGCTACAGGGGTTTGAATCAGCCCCAGCATTTT. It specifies CASSYRGLNQPQHF. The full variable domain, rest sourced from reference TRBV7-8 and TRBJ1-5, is GAGVSQSPRYKVAKRGQDVALRCDPISGHVSLFWYQQALGQGPEFLTYFQNEAQLDKSGLPSDRFFAERPEGSVSTLKIQRTQQEDSAVYLCASSYRGLNQPQHFGDGTRLSIL.

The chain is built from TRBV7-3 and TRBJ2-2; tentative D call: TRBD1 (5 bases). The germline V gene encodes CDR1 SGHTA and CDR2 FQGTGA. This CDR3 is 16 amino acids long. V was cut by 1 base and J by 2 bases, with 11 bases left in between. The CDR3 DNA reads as TGTGCCAGCAGCTTAAGACCCAGGGCAAACACCGGGGAGCTGTTTTTT. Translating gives CASSLRPRANTGELFF. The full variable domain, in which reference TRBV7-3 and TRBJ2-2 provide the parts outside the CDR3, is GAGVSQTPSNKVTEKGKYVELRCDPISGHTALYWYRQSLGQGPEFLIYFQGTGAADDSGLPNDRFFAVRPEGSVSTLKIQRTERGDSAVYLCASSLRPRANTGELFFGEGSRLTVL.

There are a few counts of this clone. The chain's CDR3 is CASSSGGAIGNEQFF. Written as DNA, the CDR3 is TGTGCCAGCAGTTCGGGGGGGGCGATAGGTAATGAGCAGTTCTTC. V usage is TRBV6-5 and J usage is TRBJ2-1; 8 bases match TRBD2. Germline CDR1 is MNHEY and CDR2 is SVGAGI. CDR3 size: 15 residues. The J segment lost 7 bases and the V segment lost 4 bases, leaving 9 bases of the junction unmatched.

CDR3 residues: CASSLGTGVEETQYF. The CDR3 coding sequence is TGTGCCAGCAGCTTAGGGACAGGGGTAGAAGAGACCCAGTACTTC. This chain uses TRBV7-6 with TRBJ2-5; 9 bases line up with TRBD1. Per the germline V gene, CDR1 is SGHVS and CDR2 is FNYEAQ. V shed 1 base and J 3 bases; nucleotides not matched to a gene: 3. CDR3 length equals 15 residues.

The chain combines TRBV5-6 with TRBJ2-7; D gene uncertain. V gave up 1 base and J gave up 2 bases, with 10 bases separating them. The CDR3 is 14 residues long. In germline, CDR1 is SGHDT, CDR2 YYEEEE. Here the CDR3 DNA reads TGTGCCAGCAGCTTGCTCCGGGTGGCCTACGAGCAGTACGTC. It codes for CASSLLRVAYEQYV.

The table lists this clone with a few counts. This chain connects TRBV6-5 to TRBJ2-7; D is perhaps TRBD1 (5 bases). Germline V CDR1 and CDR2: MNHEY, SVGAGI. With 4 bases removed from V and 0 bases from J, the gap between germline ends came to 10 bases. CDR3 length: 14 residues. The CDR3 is CASSSTVNSYEQYF. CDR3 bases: TGTGCCAGCAGTTCGACAGTTAACTCCTACGAGCAGTACTTC.

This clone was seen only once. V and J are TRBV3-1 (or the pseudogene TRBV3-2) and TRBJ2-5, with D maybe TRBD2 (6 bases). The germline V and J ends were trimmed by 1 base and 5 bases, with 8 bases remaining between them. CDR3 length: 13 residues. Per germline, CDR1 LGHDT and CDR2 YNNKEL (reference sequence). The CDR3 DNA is TGTGCCAGCAGCCAAGGTGGGAGGGAGACCCAGTACTTC. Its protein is CASSQGGRETQYF.

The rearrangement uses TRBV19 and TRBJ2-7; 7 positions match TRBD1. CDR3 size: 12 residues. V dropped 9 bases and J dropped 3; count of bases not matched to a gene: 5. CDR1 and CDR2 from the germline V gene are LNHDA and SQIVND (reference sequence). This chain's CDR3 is CASSSGGYEQYF. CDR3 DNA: TGTGCCAGCAGTTCAGGGGGCTACGAGCAGTACTTC.

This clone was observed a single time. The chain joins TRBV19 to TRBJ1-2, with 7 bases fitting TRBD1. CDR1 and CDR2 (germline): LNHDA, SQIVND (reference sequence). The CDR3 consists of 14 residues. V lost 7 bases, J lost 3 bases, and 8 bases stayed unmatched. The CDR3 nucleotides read TGTGCCAGTAAGACAGGGCTTTTTGACTATGGCTACACCTTC. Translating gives CASKTGLFDYGYTF.

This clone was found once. CDR3 nucleotide sequence: TGCGCCAGCAGCCACATCGGACTAGCGGATCCCGTCACCGGGGAGCTGTTTTTT. Its translation: CASSHIGLADPVTGELFF. The rearrangement joins TRBV4-1 to TRBJ2-2; 10 bases are a match to TRBD2. From germline, CDR1 is MGHRA and CDR2 YSYEKL. The trim removed 3 bases at V and 4 bases at J, leaving 11 bases unmatched. This CDR3 has 18 amino acids.

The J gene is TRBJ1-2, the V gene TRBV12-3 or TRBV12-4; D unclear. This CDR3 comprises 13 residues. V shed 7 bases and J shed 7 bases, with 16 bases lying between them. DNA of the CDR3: TGTGCCAGCACCCCCCAGGCTGCTGGTGGCTACACCTTC. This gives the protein CASTPQAAGGYTF.

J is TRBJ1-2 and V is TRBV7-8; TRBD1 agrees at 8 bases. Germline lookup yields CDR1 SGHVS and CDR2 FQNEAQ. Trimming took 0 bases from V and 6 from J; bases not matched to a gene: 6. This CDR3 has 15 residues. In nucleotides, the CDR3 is TGTGCCAGCAGCTTAGCGGGACAGGAATTACATGGCTACACCTTC. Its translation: CASSLAGQELHGYTF.

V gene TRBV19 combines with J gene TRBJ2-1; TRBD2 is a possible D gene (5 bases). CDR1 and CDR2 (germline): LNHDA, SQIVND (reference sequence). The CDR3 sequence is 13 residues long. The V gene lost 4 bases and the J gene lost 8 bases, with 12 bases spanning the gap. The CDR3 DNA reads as TGTGCCAGTAGTACCCTAGCTATTGATGAGCAGTTCTTC. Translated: CASSTLAIDEQFF. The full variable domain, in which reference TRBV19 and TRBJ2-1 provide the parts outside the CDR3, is DGGITQSPKYLFRKEGQNVTLSCEQNLNHDAMYWYRQDPGQGLRLIYYSQIVNDFQKGDIAEGYSVSREKKESFPLTVTSAQKNPTAFYLCASSTLAIDEQFFGPGTRLTVL.

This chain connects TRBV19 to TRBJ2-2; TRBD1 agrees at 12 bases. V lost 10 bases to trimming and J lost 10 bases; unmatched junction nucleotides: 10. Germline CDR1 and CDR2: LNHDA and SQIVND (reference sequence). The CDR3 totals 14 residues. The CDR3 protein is CATQVGQGAEELFF. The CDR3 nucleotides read TGTGCCACCCAGGTGGGACAGGGGGCTGAGGAGCTGTTTTTT.

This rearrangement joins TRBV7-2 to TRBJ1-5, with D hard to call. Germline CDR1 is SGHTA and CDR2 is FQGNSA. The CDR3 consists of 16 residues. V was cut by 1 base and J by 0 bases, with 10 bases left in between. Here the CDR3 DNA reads TGTGCCAGCAGCTTAGAAGGAGGGATTAGCAATCAGCCCCAGCATTTT. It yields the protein CASSLEGGISNQPQHF.

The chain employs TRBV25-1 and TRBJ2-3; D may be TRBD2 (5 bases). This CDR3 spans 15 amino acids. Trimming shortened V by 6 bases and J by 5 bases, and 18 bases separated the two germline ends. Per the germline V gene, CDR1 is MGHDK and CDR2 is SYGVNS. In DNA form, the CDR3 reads TGTGCCAGCAGCTTCGGGGTGGGGAGAGGAGATACGCAGTATTTT. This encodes CASSFGVGRGDTQYF. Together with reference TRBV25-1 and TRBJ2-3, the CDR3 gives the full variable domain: EADIYQTPRYLVIGTGKKITLECSQTMGHDKMYWYQQDPGMELHLIHYSYGVNSTEKGDLSSESTVSRIRTEHFPLTLESARPSHTSQYLCASSFGVGRGDTQYFGPGTRLTVL.

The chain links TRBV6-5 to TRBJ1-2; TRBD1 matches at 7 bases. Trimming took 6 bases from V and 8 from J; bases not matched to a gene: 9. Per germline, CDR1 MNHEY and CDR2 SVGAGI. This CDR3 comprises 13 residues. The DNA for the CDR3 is TGTGCCAGCAGGGTCGGGACAGTCTTCGGCTACACCTTC. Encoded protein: CASRVGTVFGYTF.

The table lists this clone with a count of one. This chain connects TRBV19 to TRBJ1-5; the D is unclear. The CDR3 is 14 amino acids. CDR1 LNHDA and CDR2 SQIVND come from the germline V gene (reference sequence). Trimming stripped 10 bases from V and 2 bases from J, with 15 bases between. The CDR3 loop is CATSDSRGNQPQHF. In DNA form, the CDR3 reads TGTGCCACCTCGGACTCGAGGGGCAATCAGCCCCAGCATTTT.

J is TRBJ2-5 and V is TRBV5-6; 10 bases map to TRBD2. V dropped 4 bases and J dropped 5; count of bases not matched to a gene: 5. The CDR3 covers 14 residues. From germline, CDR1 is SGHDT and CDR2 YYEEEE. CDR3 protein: CASSKRGGGETQYF. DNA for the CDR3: TGTGCCAGCAGCAAGCGGGGGGGCGGGGAGACCCAGTACTTC.

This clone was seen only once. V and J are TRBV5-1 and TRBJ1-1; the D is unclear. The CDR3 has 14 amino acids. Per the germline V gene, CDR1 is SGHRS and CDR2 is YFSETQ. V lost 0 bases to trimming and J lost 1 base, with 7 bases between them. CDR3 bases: TGCGCCAGCAGCTTGGTAACATCGAACACTGAAGCTTTCTTT. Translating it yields CASSLVTSNTEAFF.

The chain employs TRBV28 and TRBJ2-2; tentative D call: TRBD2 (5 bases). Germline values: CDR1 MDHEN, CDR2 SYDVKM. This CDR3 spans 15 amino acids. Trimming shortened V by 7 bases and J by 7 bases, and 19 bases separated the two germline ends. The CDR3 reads CASKTTPGLDGELFF. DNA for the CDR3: TGTGCCAGCAAAACCACCCCCGGACTGGACGGGGAGCTGTTTTTT.

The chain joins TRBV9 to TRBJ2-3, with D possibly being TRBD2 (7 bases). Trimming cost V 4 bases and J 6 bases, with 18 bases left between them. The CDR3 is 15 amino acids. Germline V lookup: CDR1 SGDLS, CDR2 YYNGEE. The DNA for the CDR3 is TGTGCCAGCAGCCCAGAAGGGGGGGTCTGGGATACGCAGTATTTT. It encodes CASSPEGGVWDTQYF.

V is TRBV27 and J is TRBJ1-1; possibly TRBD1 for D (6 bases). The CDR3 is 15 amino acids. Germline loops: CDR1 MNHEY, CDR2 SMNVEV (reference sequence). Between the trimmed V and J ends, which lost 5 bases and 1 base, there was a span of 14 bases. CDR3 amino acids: CASSAAGTPNTEAFF. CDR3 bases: TGTGCCAGCAGTGCCGCCGGGACACCGAACACTGAAGCTTTCTTT.

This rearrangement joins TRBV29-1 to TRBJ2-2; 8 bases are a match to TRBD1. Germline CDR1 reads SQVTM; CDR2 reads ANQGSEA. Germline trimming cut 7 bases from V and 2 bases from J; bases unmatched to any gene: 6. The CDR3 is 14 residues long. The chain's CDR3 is CSAMTGANTGELFF. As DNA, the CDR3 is TGCAGCGCGATGACAGGGGCTAACACCGGGGAGCTGTTTTTT.

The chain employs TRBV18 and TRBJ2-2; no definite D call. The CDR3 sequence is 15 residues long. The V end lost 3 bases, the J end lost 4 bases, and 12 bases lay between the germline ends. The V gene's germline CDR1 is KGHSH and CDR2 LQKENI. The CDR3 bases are TGTGCCAGCTCACCCCCCGGAGTCACCACCGGGGAGCTGTTTTTT. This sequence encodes CASSPPGVTTGELFF.

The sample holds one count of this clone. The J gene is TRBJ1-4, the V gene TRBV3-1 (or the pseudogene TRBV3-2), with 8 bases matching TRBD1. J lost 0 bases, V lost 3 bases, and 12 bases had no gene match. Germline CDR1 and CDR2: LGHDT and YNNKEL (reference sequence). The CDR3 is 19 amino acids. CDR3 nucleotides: TGTGCCAGCAGCCAGGCCCGGACAGGGACCTTTGCAACTAATGAAAAACTGTTTTTT. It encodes CASSQARTGTFATNEKLFF.

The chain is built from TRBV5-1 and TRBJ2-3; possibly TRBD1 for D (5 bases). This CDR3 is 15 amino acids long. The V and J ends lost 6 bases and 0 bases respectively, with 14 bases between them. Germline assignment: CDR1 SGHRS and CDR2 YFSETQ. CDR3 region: CASTWGGVSTDTQYF. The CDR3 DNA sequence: TGCGCCAGCACCTGGGGCGGAGTTAGCACAGATACGCAGTATTTT.

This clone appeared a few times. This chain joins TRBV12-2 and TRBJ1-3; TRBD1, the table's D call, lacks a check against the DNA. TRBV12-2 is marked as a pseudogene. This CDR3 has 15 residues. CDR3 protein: CASPDQGNAGNTIYF. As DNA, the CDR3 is TGTGCAAGTCCTGACCAGGGGAACGCTGGAAACACCATATATTTT.